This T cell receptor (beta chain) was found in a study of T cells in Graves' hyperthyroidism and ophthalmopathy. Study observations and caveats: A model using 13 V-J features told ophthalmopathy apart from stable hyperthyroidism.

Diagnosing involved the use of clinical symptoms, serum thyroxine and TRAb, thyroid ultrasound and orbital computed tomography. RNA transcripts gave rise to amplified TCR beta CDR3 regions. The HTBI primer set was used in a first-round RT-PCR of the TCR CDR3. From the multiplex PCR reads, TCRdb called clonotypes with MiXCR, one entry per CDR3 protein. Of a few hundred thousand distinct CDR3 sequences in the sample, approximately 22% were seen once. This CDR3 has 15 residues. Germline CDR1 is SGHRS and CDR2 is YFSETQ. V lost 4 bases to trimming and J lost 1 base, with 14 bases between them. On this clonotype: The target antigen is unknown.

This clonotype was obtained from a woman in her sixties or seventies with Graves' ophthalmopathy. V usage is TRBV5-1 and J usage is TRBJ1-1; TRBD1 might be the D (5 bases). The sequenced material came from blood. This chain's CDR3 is CASSLNQGRNTEAFF. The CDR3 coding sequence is TGCGCCAGCAGCCTGAACCAGGGACGGAACACTGAAGCTTTCTTT.